Listed here are 23 T cell receptor beta chains from one sample, sequenced in a study of T-cell reconstitution after alpha-beta-depleted transplantation in children. Library preparation (for TCRbeta) was performed with unique molecular identifiers. MiXCR, run by TCRdb on the PCR reads, gives a single entry per CDR3 protein. The data hold about 420,000 distinct CDR3 sequences, with 15% to 20% observed a single time. The sample consisted of PBMCs, mostly from graft donor cells, taken 360 days after TCRalphabeta/CD19-depleted stem cell transplant. These receptors all come from a boy younger than two who had a stem cell transplant for Wiskott-Aldrich syndrome, so the T cells may come from the graft donor.

This clonotype was detected a few times. V usage is TRBV12-3 or TRBV12-4 and J usage is TRBJ2-1; D uncertain. Trimming left V 1 base short and J 0 bases short, with 13 bases between. The CDR3 has 17 amino acids. The CDR3 region has the DNA TGTGCCAGCAGTTTAGGTAGGGCCACCAGCTCCTACAATGAGCAGTTCTTC. It codes for CASSLGRATSSYNEQFF.

The table lists this clonotype with many counts. The V and J genes are TRBV6-2 or TRBV6-3 and TRBJ2-1; D is undetermined. In germline, CDR1 is MNHEY, CDR2 SVGEGT. V gave up 2 bases and J gave up 6 bases, with 8 bases separating them. The CDR3 has 13 amino acids. CDR3 sequence reads: CASSYEVFNEQFF. CDR3 coding DNA: TGTGCCAGCAGTTACGAAGTGTTCAATGAGCAGTTCTTC.

The CDR3 protein is CASSLIPGGDNEQFF. The CDR3 DNA reads TGCGCCAGCAGCTTGATTCCAGGGGGGGACAATGAGCAGTTCTTC. The chain links TRBV5-1 to TRBJ2-1, with D perhaps assigned TRBD1 or TRBD2 (7 bases each). The V end lost 1 base, the J end lost 5 bases, and 13 bases lay between the germline ends. CDR1 is SGHRS, CDR2 YFSETQ, per germline. CDR3 size: 15 residues.

Only a few counts were recorded for this clonotype. The chain uses TRBV4-1 and TRBJ1-4; D is unresolved. The CDR3 length is 17 residues. Trimming removed 3 bases at V and 5 bases at J, with 19 bases between. The V gene's germline CDR1 is MGHRA and CDR2 YSYEKL. As DNA, the CDR3 is TGCGCCAGCAGCCACCCTGGTACAGTTCCCCACAATGAAAAACTGTTTTTT. It is translated as CASSHPGTVPHNEKLFF.

The chain uses TRBV6-1 and TRBJ2-1; TRBD1 matches 8 bases. Germline CDR1 reads MNHNS; CDR2 reads SASEGT. V lost 4 bases, J lost 10 bases, and 9 bases stayed unmatched. The CDR3 sequence is 14 residues long. The CDR3 nucleotides read TGTGCCAGCAGTGGTGCGGACAGGGTGGTCGAGCAGTTCTTC. Translated, it gives CASSGADRVVEQFF.

V usage is TRBV6-5 and J usage is TRBJ1-5; unclear D gene. Germline CDR1 MNHEY, CDR2 SVGAGI. The CDR3 extends over 14 amino acids. The V gene lost 0 bases and the J gene lost 5 bases, with 8 bases spanning the gap. The CDR3 loop is CASSYSGNYQPQHF. Written as DNA, the CDR3 is TGTGCCAGCAGTTACTCGGGCAATTATCAGCCCCAGCATTTT.

This clonotype was detected only a few times. This chain uses TRBV20-1 with TRBJ1-5, with TRBD1 identical over 8 bases. The CDR3 is 14 residues long. The J segment lost 4 bases and the V segment lost 3 bases, leaving 5 bases of the junction unmatched. Germline-derived CDR1 and CDR2 are DFQATT and SNEGSKA (reference sequence). This CDR3 is CSASPWTGNQPQHF. In nucleotides, the CDR3 is TGCAGTGCTAGCCCTTGGACAGGGAATCAGCCCCAGCATTTT.

J is TRBJ2-7 and V is TRBV6-1, with D possibly matching TRBD1 (6 bases). This CDR3 comprises 16 residues. Between the trimmed V and J ends, which lost 5 bases and 6 bases, there was a span of 23 bases. Germline CDR1 is MNHNS and CDR2 is SASEGT. The DNA of the CDR3 is TGTGCCAGCAGTCCACCGGGACACCCCAGTCGGCTCGAGCAGTACTTC. As protein: CASSPPGHPSRLEQYF.

This chain links TRBV20-1 with TRBJ2-7; D unresolved. Trimming shortened V by 6 bases and J by 2 bases, and 11 bases separated the two germline ends. The CDR3 length is 12 residues. CDR1 and CDR2 (germline): DFQATT, SNEGSKA (reference sequence). CDR3: CSARGAAYEQYF. The CDR3, as DNA: TGCAGTGCCCGAGGAGCTGCCTACGAGCAGTACTTC.

The chain carries TRBV12-3 or TRBV12-4 and TRBJ2-2; TRBD1 agrees at 8 bases. The CDR3 loop spans 16 amino acids. V gave up 5 bases and J gave up 1 base; unmatched junction bases: 6. The chain's CDR3 is CASSQAGTGNTGELFF. The CDR3 DNA sequence: TGTGCCAGCAGTCAAGCCGGGACAGGGAACACCGGGGAGCTGTTTTTT.

A few counts support this clonotype. V and J are TRBV6-4 and TRBJ2-3; 14 bases align to TRBD2. The CDR3 is 19 residues long. The trim removed 6 bases at V and 2 bases at J, leaving 13 bases unmatched. CDR1 and CDR2 (germline): MRHNA, SNTAGT. The CDR3 protein is CASRPRLAGGRWFTDTQYF. The CDR3 DNA sequence: TGTGCCAGCAGGCCCCGACTAGCGGGGGGGCGATGGTTCACAGATACGCAGTATTTT.

This clonotype was picked up a small number of times. The chain uses TRBV12-3 or TRBV12-4 and TRBJ1-5; no clear D. CDR3 length: 18 amino acids. V gave up 1 base and J gave up 0 bases, with 16 bases separating them. Written as DNA, the CDR3 is TGTGCCAGCAGTTTAGAACAGAGTCGGGTTTATAGCAATCAGCCCCAGCATTTT. It yields the protein CASSLEQSRVYSNQPQHF.

This sequence joins TRBV11-2 and TRBJ2-1; the match to TRBD2 covers 15 bases. CDR1 is SGHAT and CDR2 is FQNNGV in the germline V gene. CDR3 length equals 21 residues. Trimming took 0 bases from V and 1 from J; bases not matched to a gene: 10. The CDR3 region is CASSLDSRTSGRERSYNEQFF. DNA of the CDR3: TGTGCCAGCAGCTTAGATTCTCGGACTAGCGGGAGGGAAAGGTCCTACAATGAGCAGTTCTTC.

This sequence joins TRBV12-3 or TRBV12-4 and TRBJ1-3; D gene uncertain. Trimming cost V 5 bases and J 0 bases, with 8 bases left between them. The CDR3 is made up of 14 amino acids. The CDR3 here is CASSLPLSGNTIYF. CDR3 nucleotides: TGTGCCAGCAGTCTCCCCCTCTCTGGAAACACCATATATTTT.

The sample holds many counts of this clonotype. The J gene is TRBJ2-3, the V gene TRBV10-3; 10 bases agree with TRBD1. This CDR3 comprises 15 residues. With 7 bases clipped from V and 4 bases from J, the junction kept 8 bases outside the gene matches. In germline, CDR1 is ENHRY, CDR2 SYGVKD. CDR3 nucleotides: TGTGCCATCAAGGGACAGGGGAAAGGGGCAGATACGCAGTATTTT. It translates to CAIKGQGKGADTQYF.

This clonotype was found a few times. The chain joins TRBV7-6 to TRBJ2-7; 7 bases align to TRBD2. J gave up 0 bases and V 9 bases, and 11 bases lay outside the gene matches. The CDR3 runs to 15 residues. Germline-derived CDR1 and CDR2 are SGHVS and FNYEAQ. The CDR3 here is CARNYAGAYSYEQYF. The CDR3 bases are TGTGCCAGAAATTATGCGGGAGCCTACTCCTACGAGCAGTACTTC.

The gene calls are TRBV5-1 and TRBJ2-6; D is unclear. The V gene's germline CDR1 is SGHRS and CDR2 YFSETQ. The CDR3 covers 16 residues. V dropped 0 bases and J dropped 0 bases, with 7 bases sitting between them. Written as DNA, the CDR3 is TGCGCCAGCAGCTTGGGTCGTTACTCTGGGGCCAACGTCCTGACTTTC. Its protein product is CASSLGRYSGANVLTF.

The chain combines TRBV4-1 with TRBJ2-1; 8 positions match TRBD1. There are 14 residues in the CDR3. The junction had 5 bases not matched to a gene; V was cut back by 3 bases and J by 7 bases. Germline CDR1 reads MGHRA; CDR2 reads YSYEKL. The DNA for the CDR3 is TGCGCCAGCAGCCACAGGGGGCTGCGGAATGAGCAGTTCTTC. Residues: CASSHRGLRNEQFF.

This clonotype appeared many times. V usage is TRBV20-1 and J usage is TRBJ2-5; D unclear. The CDR3 is 14 amino acids. Per the germline V gene, CDR1 is DFQATT and CDR2 is SNEGSKA (reference sequence). Trimming took 5 bases from V and 4 from J, leaving 17 bases between them. The CDR3 here is CSAPLRVAGETQYF. As DNA, the CDR3 is TGCAGTGCTCCCCTCCGGGTAGCAGGAGAGACCCAGTACTTC.

V usage is TRBV7-9 and J usage is TRBJ2-7; no reliable D call. Germline loops: CDR1 SEHNR, CDR2 FQNEAQ (reference sequence). Trimming took 2 bases from V and 0 from J, leaving 14 bases between them. This CDR3 is built from 16 residues. The CDR3 coding sequence is TGTGCCAGCAGCTTAATGGGCTCACCCGCCTCCTACGAGCAGTACTTC. This translates into CASSLMGSPASYEQYF.

In its sample, this clonotype was seen a few times. The chain has TRBV30 and TRBJ1-1, with 10 bases matching TRBD1. The CDR3 length is 13 residues. The junction had 5 bases not matched to a gene; V was cut back by 7 bases and J by 3 bases. Germline V gene sequence: CDR1 GTSNPN, CDR2 SVGIG (reference sequence). Written as DNA, the CDR3 is TGTGCCTTGACCGGGACAGGGGACACTGAAGCTTTCTTT. Its protein is CALTGTGDTEAFF. Complete variable domain (other parts from reference TRBV30 and TRBJ1-1): SQTIHQWPATLVQPVGSPLSLECTVEGTSNPNLYWYRQAAGRGLQLLFYSVGIGQISSEVPQNLSASRPQDRQFILSSKKLLLSDSGFYLCALTGTGDTEAFFGQGTRLTVV.

This chain joins TRBV27 and TRBJ2-7; D assignment may be TRBD1 or TRBD2 (5 bases each). Between the trimmed V and J ends, which lost 5 bases and 2 bases, there was a span of 13 bases. The CDR3 spans 14 residues. Looked up from germline, CDR1 is MNHEY and CDR2 is SMNVEV (reference sequence). The CDR3 sequence is CASSPMGPAYEQYF. The CDR3 bases are TGTGCCAGCAGTCCGATGGGACCGGCCTACGAGCAGTACTTC.

This chain uses TRBV12-3 or TRBV12-4 with TRBJ2-7; D might be TRBD2 (5 bases). Deletions cut 0 bases from V and 2 bases from J, with 20 bases between. This CDR3 is 18 amino acids long. The CDR3 reads CASSLAEGPAGFAYEQYF. The CDR3 region has the DNA TGTGCCAGCAGTTTAGCGGAAGGTCCGGCGGGTTTCGCCTACGAGCAGTACTTC.